The 11 T cell receptor beta chains reported below all come from one sample, sequenced in a study of OX40 agonist ivuxolimab in advanced cancers. TCRdb keeps only in-frame clones here, not all; method: immunoSEQ multiplex PCR. The data show 40,000 to 45,000 clones, about 86% seen once. Material: CD4+ or CD8+ T cells sorted from blood, obtained in a trial of the OX40 agonist ivuxolimab. Every receptor here comes from an adult with an advanced solid tumor such as melanoma, head and neck, liver or kidney cancer.

This clone occurred once. The chain combines TRBV6-1 with TRBJ2-1; no reliable D call. CDR3 length equals 14 residues. Germline V gives CDR1 MNHNS, CDR2 SASEGT. Trimming cost V 3 bases and J 3 bases, with 9 bases left between them. CDR3 in amino acids: CASSDLTGYNEQFF. As DNA, the CDR3 is TGTGCCAGCAGTGACTTGACCGGCTACAATGAGCAGTTCTTC.

V is TRBV4-1 and J is TRBJ1-4, with D unresolved. The CDR3 contains 12 residues. The germline gives CDR1 MGHRA, CDR2 YSYEKL. V was trimmed by 0 bases and J by 12 bases, leaving 8 bases between them. The CDR3 region is CASSQEGRELFF. DNA of the CDR3: TGCGCCAGCAGCCAAGAGGGTCGAGAACTGTTTTTT.

The rearrangement joins TRBV19 to TRBJ1-2; D gene unclear. Germline V gene lookup returns CDR1 LNHDA and CDR2 SQIVND (reference sequence). CDR3 length: 10 residues. Trimming took off 5 bases at V and 7 bases at J, with 5 bases between the two ends. The DNA for the CDR3 is TGTGCCAGTAGTGATGGTGGCTACACCTTC. This translates into CASSDGGYTF.

V is TRBV19 and J is TRBJ2-2; D uncertain. CDR1 LNHDA and CDR2 SQIVND come from the germline V gene (reference sequence). V gave up 7 bases and J gave up 3 bases, with 12 bases separating them. CDR3 size: 14 residues. CDR3 DNA sequence: TGTGCCAGTAAAGGATGGAGTCACACCGGGGAGCTGTTTTTT. Translating gives CASKGWSHTGELFF.

This clone was detected once. The V gene is TRBV7-9, the J gene TRBJ2-5, with a weak D call TRBD1 (6 bases). Trimming removed 4 bases from V and 5 bases from J, with 20 bases in between. This CDR3 spans 16 amino acids. The V gene's germline CDR1 is SEHNR and CDR2 FQNEAQ (reference sequence). The CDR3 sequence: CASSSFPGQLHETQYF. The DNA for the CDR3 is TGTGCCAGCAGCTCCTTTCCGGGACAACTCCATGAGACCCAGTACTTC.

The J gene is TRBJ2-2, the V gene TRBV7-9, with 7 bases lining up with TRBD2. Germline assignment: CDR1 SEHNR and CDR2 FQNEAQ (reference sequence). This CDR3 contains 16 residues. The V and J ends lost 1 base and 6 bases, in that order; junction bases with no gene match: 8. The CDR3 here is CASSLERGGVAGELFF. Written as DNA, the CDR3 is TGTGCCAGCAGCTTAGAGCGGGGCGGGGTTGCCGGGGAGCTGTTTTTT.

This clone was seen a few times. The chain links TRBV5-4 to TRBJ2-3; D may be TRBD1 or TRBD2 (5 bases each). This CDR3 is 15 amino acids long. The germline CDR1 and CDR2 sequences are SGHNT and YYREEE (reference sequence). The V and J ends lost 5 bases and 0 bases respectively, with 13 bases between them. As DNA, the CDR3 is TGTGCCAGCAGTATAGTGGGGGAAAGCACAGATACGCAGTATTTT. Protein product: CASSIVGESTDTQYF. Full variable domain (rest looked up from reference TRBV5-4 and TRBJ2-3): ETGVTQSPTHLIKTRGQQVTLRCSSQSGHNTVSWYQQALGQGPQFIFQYYREEENGRGNFPPRFSGLQFPNYSSELNVNALELDDSALYLCASSIVGESTDTQYFGPGTRLTVL.

The DNA for the CDR3 is TGTGCCACCTGGAAGGGCGAGAACACTGAAGCTTTCTTT. It encodes CATWKGENTEAFF. The chain couples TRBV6-5 to TRBJ1-1, with no clear D. The CDR3 loop spans 13 amino acids. V dropped 10 bases and J dropped 1 base, with 13 bases sitting between them. Germline V gene data show CDR1 as MNHEY and CDR2 as SVGAGI.

The V gene is TRBV15, the J gene TRBJ2-5; D ambiguous. Deletions cut 1 base from V and 1 base from J, with 10 bases between. Germline values: CDR1 LNHNV, CDR2 YYDKDF (reference sequence). This CDR3 region has 15 residues. The CDR3 DNA sequence: TGTGCCACCAGCAGAGGCGTCAGCTCCCAAGAGACCCAGTACTTC. It encodes CATSRGVSSQETQYF.

The DNA for the CDR3 is TGTGCCAGCAGCGTAGGTGGGACTAGCGGGACCTACGAGCAGTACTTC. It specifies CASSVGGTSGTYEQYF. The J gene is TRBJ2-7, the V gene TRBV9; 13 bases are a match to TRBD2. CDR1 is SGDLS, CDR2 YYNGEE, per germline. The CDR3 has 16 residues. Trimming at V came to 0 bases and at J to 2 bases, leaving 2 bases not matched to a gene.

The rearrangement uses TRBV29-1 and TRBJ1-1; D is perhaps TRBD1 (5 bases). The germline V and J ends were trimmed by 6 bases and 6 bases, with 26 bases remaining between them. The length of the CDR3 is 16 residues. CDR1 and CDR2 (germline): SQVTM, ANQGSEA. The CDR3 coding sequence is TGCAGCGTCGCGCACGCCCTACGGACCCAGGGACCTGAAGCTTTCTTT. Its protein product is CSVAHALRTQGPEAFF.